This T cell receptor (beta chain) stems from a study of T-cell reconstitution after alpha-beta-depleted transplantation in children. Whole-study results and caveats: T-cell counts and diversity at one year post-transplant came mainly from newly produced T cells. Reportedly, roughly two months post-transplant, alpha-beta T cells arose from several hundred expanded graft clones.

Trimming pared 3 bases from V and 0 bases from J, leaving 4 bases between. The CDR3 extends over 12 amino acids. Germline loops: CDR1 SGHRS, CDR2 YFSETQ. Library preparation (for TCRbeta) was performed with unique molecular identifiers. TCRdb passed the PCR reads through MiXCR, listing each CDR3 protein once. The sample includes 250,000 to 400,000 distinct CDR3 sequences, over 20% of them seen just once. This clonotype appeared many times. Antigen specificity is unknown. This chain uses TRBV5-1 with TRBJ2-7; D ambiguous. The TCR originated in a male patient between 10 and 17 years old who had a stem cell transplant for acute lymphoblastic leukemia, so the T cells may come from the graft donor. The source material was PBMCs, mostly from graft donor cells, sampled 180 days after TCRalphabeta/CD19-depleted stem cell transplant. DNA for the CDR3: TGCGCCAGCAGCTCCCCCTCCTACGAGCAGTACTTC. Translated, it gives CASSSPSYEQYF.